This is a list of T cell receptor beta chains from one sample in a study of blood T cell repertoires in COVID-19. Generated by immunoSEQ multiplex PCR, the TCRdb table keeps only in-frame clones and is missing some. The sample consists of some 130,000 clones, more than 85% of them appearing once. The sequenced material came from peripheral blood. The receptors originated from a man aged 45-60 years with active or convalescent COVID-19. Both conserved end residues are part of each CDR3. The D gene is left open where the match is weak. A clone size is listed for some rows: how often the clone was seen (once, few, many), or a class if it is expanded.

J gene: TRBJ2-1; D gene: TRBD2; clone size: .; V gene: TRBV7-9; CDR3 DNA: TGTGCCAGCAGCTCCGGACTAGCGGCCTACAATGAGCAGTTCTTC; CDR3 protein: CASSSGLAAYNEQFF
J gene: TRBJ1-5; D gene: TRBD1; clone size: .; V gene: TRBV28; CDR3 DNA: TGTGCCAGCAGTTCCAAGTTGGGACAGGGGAGGTTGGGCAATCAGCCCCAGCATTTT; CDR3 protein: CASSSKLGQGRLGNQPQHF
J gene: TRBJ2-3; D gene: TRBD1; clone size: .; V gene: TRBV24-1; CDR3 DNA: TGTGCCACCAGTGAAAGGGACAGGGCTCTCACAGATACGCAGTATTTT; CDR3 protein: CATSERDRALTDTQYF
J gene: TRBJ2-1; D gene: TRBD1; clone size: .; V gene: TRBV5-4; CDR3 DNA: TGTGCCAGCAGCTTACCGGTAGGGGGCGCTTACAATGAGCAGTTCTTC; CDR3 protein: CASSLPVGGAYNEQFF
J gene: TRBJ1-2; D gene: .; clone size: .; V gene: TRBV4-1; CDR3 DNA: TGCGCCAGCAGCCACCCAGACAGATTCTACCAGATTTACACCTTC; CDR3 protein: CASSHPDRFYQIYTF
J gene: TRBJ2-2; D gene: TRBD2; clone size: few; V gene: TRBV3-1/TRBV3-2; CDR3 DNA: TGTGCCAGCAGCCTACTAGCGGGAGTGAACACCGGGGAGCTGTTTTTT; CDR3 protein: CASSLLAGVNTGELFF
J gene: TRBJ2-7; D gene: .; clone size: .; V gene: TRBV15; CDR3 DNA: TGTGCCACCAGCAGAGAAGGGGCTGGGGTATTCCGGTACTTC; CDR3 protein: CATSREGAGVFRYF
J gene: TRBJ1-5; D gene: TRBD1; clone size: .; V gene: TRBV9; CDR3 DNA: TGTGCCAGCAGCTTCGGGACAGGGAATCAGCCCCAGCATTTT; CDR3 protein: CASSFGTGNQPQHF
J gene: TRBJ2-1; D gene: .; clone size: .; V gene: TRBV7-9; CDR3 DNA: TGTGCCAGCAGCGACCGGGACACTGACTACAATGAGCAGTTCTTC; CDR3 protein: CASSDRDTDYNEQFF
J gene: TRBJ2-3; D gene: TRBD2; clone size: .; V gene: TRBV2; CDR3 DNA: TGTGCCAGCAGATGGTCTAGCGGGGTCACTTATACGCAGTATTTT; CDR3 protein: CASRWSSGVTYTQYF
J gene: TRBJ1-5; D gene: .; clone size: .; V gene: TRBV10-3; CDR3 DNA: TGTGCCATCAGTGAAGAACACCAGCCCCAGCATTTT; CDR3 protein: CAISEEHQPQHF
J gene: TRBJ2-7; D gene: TRBD1; clone size: .; V gene: TRBV25-1; CDR3 DNA: TGTGCCAGCAGTGGCGACAGGGGGCCGGGGTACTTC; CDR3 protein: CASSGDRGPGYF
J gene: TRBJ2-7; D gene: TRBD1; clone size: .; V gene: TRBV28; CDR3 DNA: TGTGCCAGCCGACAGGGGGCCTACGAGCAGTACTTC; CDR3 protein: CASRQGAYEQYF
J gene: TRBJ2-5; D gene: TRBD2; clone size: .; V gene: TRBV5-1; CDR3 DNA: TGCGCCAGCAGCCGACCGGGGGTAGCGGGAGTAGGAGAGACCCAGTACTTC; CDR3 protein: CASSRPGVAGVGETQYF
J gene: TRBJ1-5; D gene: TRBD1; clone size: .; V gene: TRBV18; CDR3 DNA: TGTGCCAGCTCAGCCTCAGGGGGCGGCCAGCCCCAGCATTTT; CDR3 protein: CASSASGGGQPQHF
J gene: TRBJ2-5; D gene: .; clone size: few; V gene: TRBV10-1; CDR3 DNA: TGCGCCAGCAGTGACAGGGCGAGAGAGACCCAGTACTTC; CDR3 protein: CASSDRARETQYF